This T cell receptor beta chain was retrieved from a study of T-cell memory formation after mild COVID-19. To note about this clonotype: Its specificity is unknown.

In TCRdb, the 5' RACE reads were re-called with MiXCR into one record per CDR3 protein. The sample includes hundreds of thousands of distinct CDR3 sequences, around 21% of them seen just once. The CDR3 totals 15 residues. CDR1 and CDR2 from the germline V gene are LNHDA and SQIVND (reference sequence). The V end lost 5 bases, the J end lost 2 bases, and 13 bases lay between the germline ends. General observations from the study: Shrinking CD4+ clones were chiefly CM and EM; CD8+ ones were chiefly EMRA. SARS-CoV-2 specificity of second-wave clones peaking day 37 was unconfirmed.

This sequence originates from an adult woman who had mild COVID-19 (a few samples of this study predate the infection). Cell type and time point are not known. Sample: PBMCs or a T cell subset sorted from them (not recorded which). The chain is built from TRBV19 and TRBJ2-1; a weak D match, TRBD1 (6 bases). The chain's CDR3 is CASSLGTPAYNEQFF. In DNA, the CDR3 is TGTGCCAGTAGTCTCGGGACACCCGCCTACAATGAGCAGTTCTTC.